The 4 T cell receptor beta chains below come from one sample, sequenced in a study of response to subunit inactivated influenza vaccine. Each CDR3 protein gets one entry after TCRdb re-called the RT-PCR reads with MiXCR. Among 530,000 or so distinct CDR3 sequences listed, 14% were seen once. The sample here was PBMCs from blood, taken roughly 13 days after vaccination. These receptors were taken from a man aged 50-60 years who received an inactivated influenza vaccine.

This clonotype has only a few counts. The chain couples TRBV28 to TRBJ2-3; D is possibly TRBD2 (5 bases). Germline loops: CDR1 MDHEN, CDR2 SYDVKM. V dropped 5 bases and J dropped 4 bases, with 13 bases sitting between them. The CDR3 contains 14 residues. This chain's CDR3 is CASSPTRAADTQYF. Written as DNA, the CDR3 is TGTGCCAGCAGTCCAACTAGAGCGGCAGATACGCAGTATTTT.

A few counts support this clonotype. V gene TRBV20-1 combines with J gene TRBJ2-2, with 9 positions matching TRBD1. CDR1 and CDR2 from the germline V gene are DFQATT and SNEGSKA (reference sequence). The CDR3 runs to 15 residues. The V segment lost 2 bases and the J segment 7 bases; nucleotides outside the gene matches: 8. In DNA form, the CDR3 reads TGCAGTGCTAGAACAGGGGGCGAGTTATTCGGGGAGCTGTTTTTT. Protein sequence: CSARTGGELFGELFF.

This clonotype was seen ten or more times. This rearrangement joins TRBV12-3 or TRBV12-4 to TRBJ2-7, with D possibly being TRBD1 or TRBD2 (5 bases each). The CDR3 contains 13 residues. The V gene lost 6 bases and the J gene lost 2 bases, with 11 bases spanning the gap. CDR3 coding DNA: TGTGCCAGCAGCACGGGACGGACCTACGAGCAGTACTTC. This gives the protein CASSTGRTYEQYF.

In this sample, this clonotype turned up many times. This rearrangement joins TRBV27 to TRBJ2-3; D perhaps matches TRBD2 (6 bases). The CDR3 length is 13 residues. Germline V gene lookup returns CDR1 MNHEY and CDR2 SMNVEV (reference sequence). Trimming pared 10 bases from V and 5 bases from J, leaving 16 bases between. The chain's CDR3 is CATGGTSEDTQYF. The CDR3 bases are TGTGCCACCGGTGGGACTTCAGAAGATACGCAGTATTTT.